A single sample gave rise to the 21 T cell receptor beta chains below, sequenced in a study of cytomegalovirus exposure and HLA in healthy donors. 60 Vbeta and 13 Jbeta primers were used in PCR. Repertoires were generated with immunoSEQ multiplex PCR, while TCRdb's copy carries only in-frame clones and drops some. This table holds approximately 220,000 clones, roughly 82% found once. The material sequenced was PBMCs. These receptors originate from a man aged 35 to 55 in good health and CMV-seropositive.

The chain has TRBV5-6 and TRBJ2-4; the match to TRBD2 covers 15 bases. Germline loops: CDR1 SGHDT, CDR2 YYEEEE. The CDR3 loop spans 16 amino acids. With 4 bases clipped from V and 5 bases from J, the junction kept 4 bases outside the gene matches. Here the CDR3 reads CASSPGLAGGQNIQYF. In DNA form, the CDR3 reads TGTGCCAGCAGCCCGGGACTAGCGGGAGGACAAAACATTCAGTACTTC.

The chain has TRBV5-4 and TRBJ2-5; D unresolved. Looked up from germline, CDR1 is SGHNT and CDR2 is YYREEE (reference sequence). Trimming cost V 0 bases and J 1 base, with 4 bases left between them. The CDR3 contains 13 residues. CDR3 nucleotides: TGTGCCAGCAGCTTGGGTAGCCAAGAGACCCAGTACTTC. It specifies CASSLGSQETQYF.

The chain couples TRBV10-2 to TRBJ1-2; 9 bases are shared with TRBD1. Per germline, CDR1 WSHSY and CDR2 SAAADI. Germline trimming cut 5 bases from V and 3 bases from J; bases unmatched to any gene: 4. This CDR3 region has 14 residues. CDR3 loop: CASSKDRGYYGYTF. The CDR3 DNA is TGCGCCAGCAGTAAGGACAGGGGTTACTATGGCTACACCTTC.

The chain employs TRBV7-9 and TRBJ2-1, with 10 nucleotides matching TRBD1. This CDR3 has 15 amino acids. Trimming took 7 bases from V and 8 from J; bases not matched to a gene: 11. The V gene's germline CDR1 is SEHNR and CDR2 FQNEAQ (reference sequence). CDR3 residues: CASNPGGTGADEQFF. The CDR3 DNA reads as TGTGCCAGCAACCCTGGTGGGACAGGGGCGGATGAGCAGTTCTTC.

CDR3 in amino acids: CASRLAALEDTQYF. DNA of the CDR3: TGCGCCTCCAGACTAGCAGCCCTAGAAGATACGCAGTATTTT. The chain couples TRBV4-1 to TRBJ2-3; TRBD2 agrees at 7 bases. Germline lookup yields CDR1 MGHRA and CDR2 YSYEKL. The CDR3 has 14 amino acids. J was trimmed by 5 bases and V by 11 bases; bases with no gene match: 13.

In its sample, this clone was seen a few times. This chain connects TRBV5-6 to TRBJ2-5, with a tentative D call TRBD2 (6 bases). CDR1 SGHDT and CDR2 YYEEEE come from the germline V gene. V lost 3 bases and J 2 bases, leaving 11 bases between the germline ends. The length of the CDR3 is 14 residues. The CDR3 bases are TGTGCCAGCAGCTGGGGGACTGCTCAAGAGACCCAGTACTTC. Amino acids: CASSWGTAQETQYF.

This chain uses TRBV5-5 with TRBJ1-2; D might be TRBD1 (5 bases). V lost 0 bases and J 8 bases, leaving 20 bases between the germline ends. Germline assignment: CDR1 SGHKS and CDR2 YYEKEE (reference sequence). The CDR3 loop spans 16 amino acids. CDR3 loop: CASSLVWSVAKGGYTF. The CDR3 nucleotides read TGTGCCAGCAGCTTGGTATGGTCAGTGGCCAAGGGGGGCTACACCTTC.

The J gene is TRBJ2-2, the V gene TRBV7-3; 10 bases align to TRBD2. V lost 3 bases and J lost 2; bases outside the gene matches: 6. CDR1 and CDR2 from the germline V gene are SGHTA and FQGTGA. The CDR3 covers 17 residues. The CDR3 is CASSFVTSGRNTGELFF. The CDR3, as DNA: TGTGCCAGCAGCTTTGTGACTAGCGGGCGAAACACCGGGGAGCTGTTTTTT.

The chain recombines TRBV7-2 with TRBJ1-1, with 8 bases matching TRBD1. Per germline, CDR1 SGHTA and CDR2 FQGNSA. CDR3 length equals 14 residues. V lost 4 bases to trimming and J lost 7 bases; unmatched junction nucleotides: 8. The DNA of the CDR3 is TGTGCCAGCAGCTCTACAGGGGGTTGGGGTGAAGCTTTCTTT. Translation: CASSSTGGWGEAFF.

This clone has a single count. The chain is built from TRBV15 and TRBJ2-3; perhaps TRBD2 as D (5 bases). The CDR3 loop spans 16 amino acids. The germline gives CDR1 LNHNV, CDR2 YYDKDF (reference sequence). Deletions cut 0 bases from V and 2 bases from J, with 12 bases between. CDR3 loop: CATSRDDQRNTDTQYF. CDR3 DNA: TGTGCCACCAGCAGAGATGACCAGCGGAACACAGATACGCAGTATTTT.

The V call is TRBV7-8, the J call TRBJ2-5; D may be TRBD2 (7 bases). This CDR3 is built from 15 residues. V shed 5 bases and J shed 2 bases, with 15 bases lying between them. Germline CDR1 is SGHVS and CDR2 is FQNEAQ. The CDR3 here is CASSRDGGRQETQYF. CDR3 bases: TGTGCCAGCAGCCGAGACGGGGGGCGTCAAGAGACCCAGTACTTC.

This chain joins TRBV4-2 and TRBJ2-7; 14 positions agree with TRBD2. The junction had 11 bases not matched to a gene; V was cut back by 1 base and J by 3 bases. This CDR3 is built from 19 residues. Germline values: CDR1 LGHNA, CDR2 YNFKEQ. The CDR3 loop reads CASSQARGLAGEGVYEQYF. The DNA for the CDR3 is TGTGCCAGCAGCCAAGCCCGGGGACTAGCGGGAGAGGGGGTCTACGAGCAGTACTTC.

J is TRBJ2-2 and V is TRBV7-3; D gene unclear. V was trimmed by 3 bases and J by 7 bases, leaving 6 bases between them. Germline CDR1 and CDR2: SGHTA and FQGTGA. This CDR3 comprises 12 residues. CDR3 coding DNA: TGTGCCAGCAGCTTGGGCCTCGGGGAGCTGTTTTTT. This codes for CASSLGLGELFF. Supplemented by reference TRBV7-3 and TRBJ2-2, the full variable domain reads GAGVSQTPSNKVTEKGKYVELRCDPISGHTALYWYRQSLGQGPEFLIYFQGTGAADDSGLPNDRFFAVRPEGSVSTLKIQRTERGDSAVYLCASSLGLGELFFGEGSRLTVL.

The chain carries TRBV2 and TRBJ1-2, with D maybe TRBD1 (5 bases). The CDR3 contains 13 residues. CDR1 SNHLY and CDR2 FYNNEI come from the germline V gene. V lost 2 bases and J lost 4, with 8 bases in between. CDR3 DNA sequence: TGTGCCAGCAGTGAAAGGGGCCCCTATGGCTACACCTTC. Its translation: CASSERGPYGYTF.

V usage is TRBV9 and J usage is TRBJ2-7, with D possibly TRBD1 on 6 matching bases. Trimming left V 3 bases short and J 1 base short, with 14 bases between. This CDR3 is 15 amino acids long. From germline, CDR1 is SGDLS and CDR2 YYNGEE. The CDR3 DNA reads as TGTGCCAGCAGCGCAGGGGAAGGGTTTTCCTACGAGCAGTACTTC. Residues: CASSAGEGFSYEQYF.

The chain is built from TRBV30 and TRBJ2-1; 7 bases agree with TRBD1. With 1 base clipped from V and 12 bases from J, the junction kept 6 bases outside the gene matches. This CDR3 has 12 amino acids. Germline V gives CDR1 GTSNPN, CDR2 SVGIG (reference sequence). The CDR3 loop is CAWSEGAPRQFF. The DNA for the CDR3 is TGTGCCTGGAGTGAGGGGGCCCCCCGGCAGTTCTTC.

This chain uses TRBV9 with TRBJ2-1; 14 positions match TRBD2. V dropped 3 bases and J dropped 9; count of bases not matched to a gene: 5. This CDR3 region has 15 residues. The germline gives CDR1 SGDLS, CDR2 YYNGEE. In DNA, the CDR3 is TGTGCCAGCAGCGCGACTAGCGGGAGGGGAAGTGAGCAGTTCTTC. It codes for CASSATSGRGSEQFF. The whole variable domain, remainder taken from reference TRBV9 and TRBJ2-1, is DSGVTQTPKHLITATGQRVTLRCSPRSGDLSVYWYQQSLDQGLQFLIQYYNGEERAKGNILERFSAQQFPDLHSELNLSSLELGDSALYFCASSATSGRGSEQFFGPGTRLTVL.

This rearrangement joins TRBV2 to TRBJ2-7; TRBD2 agrees at 12 bases. The V gene end was trimmed by 5 bases and the J gene end by 7 bases; junction bases not matched to a gene: 18. The V gene's germline CDR1 is SNHLY and CDR2 FYNNEI. The CDR3 length is 18 residues. CDR3 DNA: TGTGCCAGCAGTCAACTACCCCTCAGACTAGCGGGGGCTACGGAGCAGTACTTC. This gives the protein CASSQLPLRLAGATEQYF.

This chain links TRBV6-7 with TRBJ1-2, with 7 positions matching TRBD1. TRBV6-7 falls under the ORF class, with uncertain function. The trim removed 8 bases at V and 3 bases at J, leaving 9 bases unmatched. The CDR3 extends over 14 amino acids. In nucleotides, the CDR3 is TGTGCCAGCGGTCATGCCGGGACAGACTATGGCTACACCTTC. Residues: CASGHAGTDYGYTF.

The rearrangement joins TRBV7-2 to TRBJ1-4; D may be TRBD1 (5 bases). The germline V gene has CDR1 SGHTA and CDR2 FQGNSA. With 4 bases removed from V and 4 bases from J, the gap between germline ends came to 13 bases. This CDR3 region has 15 residues. This CDR3 reads CASSSRTPSNEKLFF. DNA for the CDR3: TGTGCCAGCAGCTCTAGGACACCCAGTAATGAAAAACTGTTTTTT.

This sequence joins TRBV7-3 and TRBJ2-3, with 12 bases identical to TRBD2. After removal of 4 bases from V and 3 bases from J, the junction contained 5 bases not matched to a gene. This CDR3 spans 16 amino acids. Per germline, CDR1 SGHTA and CDR2 FQGTGA. The CDR3 sequence is CASSSAGLAGTDTQYF. The CDR3 DNA is TGTGCCAGCAGCTCGGCCGGACTAGCGGGGACAGATACGCAGTATTTT.